This T cell receptor beta chain was recorded in a study of blood T cell repertoires in COVID-19. The wider study: Some COVID-19 samples were acute and others convalescent; all came from the United States, Italy and Spain. Sources were T cells, B-cell-depleted T cells, or PBMCs; the material itself was cDNA or gDNA.

Per germline, CDR1 MDHEN and CDR2 SYDVKM. The junction had 11 bases not matched to a gene; V was cut back by 6 bases and J by 6 bases. There are 14 residues in the CDR3. As processed by the authors: Amplification of reference gene primers was used by the study to estimate nucleated cell counts. Data came from immunoSEQ multiplex PCR; TCRdb stores just in-frame clones and leaves some out. That table gives V, J and clone size, and the DNA gave D and trimming. The repertoire holds 35,000 to 45,000 clones, with about 75% as singletons. The origin of this receptor is a man aged 70 or older with active or convalescent COVID-19. The sample comprised peripheral blood. The genes are TRBV28 and TRBJ2-7, with TRBD1 identical over 7 bases. As DNA, the CDR3 is TGTGCCAGCAGATTCAGGGGGTCTAATTTCGAGCAGTACTTC. It codes for CASRFRGSNFEQYF. Using reference TRBV28 and TRBJ2-7 for the parts outside the CDR3, the full variable domain is DVKVTQSSRYLVKRTGEKVFLECVQDMDHENMFWYRQDPGLGLRLIYFSYDVKMKEKGDIPEGYSVSREKKERFSLILESASTNQTSMYLCASRFRGSNFEQYFGPGTRLTVT.